This entry lists 25 T cell receptor beta chains sequenced from one sample in a study of spatial heterogeneity in lung cancer. General study points: Tumor mutation count correlated with how many alpha and beta TCRs expanded intratumorally.

These receptors are not linked to any known antigen. Described time point: sample taken at primary tumor resection. TCRdb re-called the 5' RACE reads with MiXCR, one entry per CDR3 protein. The sample lists fewer than 2,500 distinct CDR3 sequences, about 35% occurring once. Source: lung tumor tissue, taken at surgery. The origin of the receptors is a male donor with early-stage non-small cell lung cancer.

This clonotype is labeled large. The V call is TRBV24-1, the J call TRBJ2-1; D is possibly TRBD1 (5 bases). Looked up from germline, CDR1 is KGHDR and CDR2 is SFDVKD. The V end lost 1 base, the J end lost 4 bases, and 10 bases lay between the germline ends. This CDR3 region has 15 residues. In DNA form, the CDR3 reads TGTGCCACCAGTGATTTTGGTAAGGGGTACAATGAGCAGTTCTTC. Protein: CATSDFGKGYNEQFF.

This clonotype ranks as large. This rearrangement joins TRBV3-1 to TRBJ2-7; a weak D match, TRBD2 (6 bases). Germline CDR1 and CDR2: LGHDT and YNNKEL (reference sequence). The V end lost 2 bases, the J end lost 11 bases, and 16 bases lay between the germline ends. The length of the CDR3 is 13 residues. As DNA, the CDR3 is TGTGCCAGCAGCCAATCCTCGGAGGGTTCGAAGTACTTC. This translates into CASSQSSEGSKYF.

The chain is built from TRBV29-1 and TRBJ1-1; D may be TRBD1 (5 bases). Trimming took 4 bases from V and 1 from J, leaving 7 bases between them. Germline CDR1 is SQVTM and CDR2 is ANQGSEA. The CDR3 runs to 12 residues. The CDR3 DNA follows: TGCAGCGTTGGGACACCGAACACTGAAGCTTTCTTT. This encodes CSVGTPNTEAFF.

This clonotype is large in the sample. The genes are TRBV5-1 and TRBJ2-1, with D maybe TRBD1 (5 bases). Germline V gene sequence: CDR1 SGHRS, CDR2 YFSETQ. This CDR3 contains 17 residues. Trimming removed 4 bases from V and 2 bases from J, with 19 bases in between. The CDR3 nucleotides read TGCGCCAGCAGCGATAGATGGACACAAAATCCCTACAATGAGCAGTTCTTC. Translating gives CASSDRWTQNPYNEQFF. Full variable domain (outside the CDR3, taken from reference TRBV5-1 and TRBJ2-1): KAGVTQTPRYLIKTRGQQVTLSCSPISGHRSVSWYQQTPGQGLQFLFEYFSETQRNKGNFPGRFSGRQFSNSRSEMNVSTLELGDSALYLCASSDRWTQNPYNEQFFGPGTRLTVL.

This clonotype turned up a few times. Germline and junction disagree at one end, which may indicate a read error. The V and J genes are TRBV5-4 and TRBJ2-3; 7 nucleotides match TRBD2. CDR1 and CDR2 from the germline V gene are SGHNT and YYREEE (reference sequence). The CDR3 is 12 amino acids. Here the CDR3 DNA reads TGTGCCAGCAGCTTGGAGGGGAGGGAAAGAACTTTT. Protein sequence: CASSLEGRERTF.

The chain uses TRBV7-2 and TRBJ2-7; unclear D gene. This CDR3 has 14 amino acids. CDR1 is SGHTA and CDR2 is FQGNSA in the germline V gene. V lost 1 base to trimming and J lost 0 bases, with 7 bases between them. CDR3 DNA: TGTGCCAGCAGCTTAGGGCTAGTCTCCTACGAGCAGTACGTC. As protein: CASSLGLVSYEQYV.

This clonotype is large within its sample. The CDR3 loop reads CASSPDGLRSYEQYF. The CDR3 coding sequence is TGCGCCAGCAGCCCAGACGGCCTCCGGTCCTACGAGCAGTACTTC. This sequence joins TRBV5-1 and TRBJ2-7; D gene unclear. The V gene lost 4 bases and the J gene lost 1 base, with 15 bases spanning the gap. This CDR3 spans 15 amino acids. CDR1 is SGHRS and CDR2 is YFSETQ in the germline V gene.

By proportion, this clonotype is medium-sized. This chain links TRBV27 with TRBJ2-3; D not resolved. CDR1 and CDR2 from the germline V gene are MNHEY and SMNVEV (reference sequence). V shed 6 bases and J shed 9 bases, with 16 bases lying between them. The CDR3 consists of 13 residues. DNA of the CDR3: TGTGCCAGCAGAGAAGGACCGGGCCTAACGCAGTATTTT. This gives the protein CASREGPGLTQYF.

This clonotype is labeled medium-sized. J is TRBJ1-1 and V is TRBV3-1, with D possibly TRBD1 on 6 matching bases. V lost 5 bases and J 5 bases, leaving 15 bases between the germline ends. The CDR3 has 14 amino acids. CDR1 and CDR2 (germline): LGHDT, YNNKEL (reference sequence). The CDR3 DNA reads TGTGCCAGCAGCTATAACTACAGGGATACTGAAGCTTTCTTT. This translates into CASSYNYRDTEAFF.

By proportion, this clonotype is medium-sized. J is TRBJ2-6 and V is TRBV23-1; 16 bases map to TRBD2. TRBV23-1 is recorded as an ORF, its role being uncertain. The CDR3 has 20 amino acids. Germline trimming cut 3 bases from V and 0 bases from J; bases unmatched to any gene: 5. The CDR3 nucleotides are TGCGCCAGCAGTCATCGGGGACTAGCGGGAGGGCCCTCTGGGGCCAACGTCCTGACTTTC. This sequence encodes CASSHRGLAGGPSGANVLTF.

This clonotype is medium-sized (0.01 to 0.1%). The chain combines TRBV27 with TRBJ1-3, with TRBD1 as a possible D gene (5 bases). The germline V gene has CDR1 MNHEY and CDR2 SMNVEV (reference sequence). CDR3 length: 15 residues. The V and J ends lost 2 bases and 0 bases respectively, with 8 bases between them. The CDR3 sequence: CASSLQGSSGNTIYF. The CDR3 bases are TGTGCCAGCAGTTTACAGGGCTCCTCTGGAAACACCATATATTTT.

The V call is TRBV9, the J call TRBJ2-1; D may be TRBD1 or TRBD2 (5 bases each). Trimming shortened V by 2 bases and J by 2 bases, and 14 bases separated the two germline ends. This CDR3 spans 16 amino acids. CDR1 is SGDLS and CDR2 is YYNGEE in the germline V gene. The CDR3 spells CASSVERGRTYNEQFF. The CDR3 DNA reads as TGTGCCAGCAGCGTCGAAAGGGGACGGACCTACAATGAGCAGTTCTTC.

This clonotype appeared a few times. The V call is TRBV7-9, the J call TRBJ2-7; D is ambiguous. Germline CDR1 and CDR2: SEHNR and FQNEAQ (reference sequence). The V end lost 1 base, the J end lost 1 base, and 11 bases lay between the germline ends. The CDR3 runs 15 residues. The CDR3, as DNA: TGTGCCAGCAGCTTAGGTTCCGCTCGTTCCTACGAGCAGTACTTC. Protein product: CASSLGSARSYEQYF. Full variable domain (rest looked up from reference TRBV7-9 and TRBJ2-7): DTGVSQNPRHKITKRGQNVTFRCDPISEHNRLYWYRQTLGQGPEFLTYFQNEAQLEKSRLLSDRFSAERPKGSFSTLEIQRTEQGDSAMYLCASSLGSARSYEQYFGPGTRLTVT.

This clonotype is categorized as large. The gene calls are TRBV10-2 and TRBJ2-7, with 7 bases fitting TRBD1. The junction had 11 bases not matched to a gene; V was cut back by 6 bases and J by 0 bases. Germline V gene sequence: CDR1 WSHSY, CDR2 SAAADI. There are 16 residues in the CDR3. As DNA, the CDR3 is TGCGCCAGCAGGGCTGACAGGGCCCCGAGCTCCTACGAGCAGTACTTC. Protein product: CASRADRAPSSYEQYF.

Many counts were recorded for this clonotype. The chain couples TRBV20-1 to TRBJ2-7; 7 bases map to TRBD2. V dropped 6 bases and J dropped 4; count of bases not matched to a gene: 12. The germline V gene has CDR1 DFQATT and CDR2 SNEGSKA (reference sequence). The CDR3 loop spans 14 amino acids. The CDR3 DNA reads TGCAGTGCGACTCCGCCGCGACTAGCATACGAGCAGTACTTC. This gives the protein CSATPPRLAYEQYF.

This chain connects TRBV11-2 to TRBJ1-6; D unclear. The CDR3 runs 14 residues. The germline CDR1 and CDR2 sequences are SGHAT and FQNNGV. With 1 base removed from V and 8 bases from J, the gap between germline ends came to 9 bases. The CDR3 loop is CASSLGAGHSPLHF. CDR3 bases: TGTGCCAGCAGCTTAGGGGCAGGCCATTCACCCCTCCACTTT.

This clonotype is medium-sized (0.01 to 0.1%). The chain has TRBV29-1 and TRBJ2-5; tentative D call: TRBD2 (6 bases). Germline CDR1 and CDR2: SQVTM and ANQGSEA. The V and J ends lost 4 bases and 2 bases respectively, with 11 bases between them. The length of the CDR3 is 13 residues. The CDR3, as DNA: TGCAGCGTTGCTAAGACTAGACAAGAGACCCAGTACTTC. Translated, it gives CSVAKTRQETQYF.

This clonotype is medium-sized in the sample. The chain joins TRBV6-6 to TRBJ2-7, with a weak D call TRBD2 (5 bases). Looked up from germline, CDR1 is MNHNY and CDR2 is SVGAGI (reference sequence). The CDR3 spans 15 residues. Trimming cost V 2 bases and J 5 bases, with 16 bases left between them. The CDR3: CASSYLGGSNDEQYF. The CDR3 DNA sequence: TGTGCCAGCAGTTACCTGGGTGGGAGTAACGACGAGCAGTACTTC.

The chain couples TRBV7-2 to TRBJ2-5; D is unclear. Deletions cut 5 bases from V and 3 bases from J, with 4 bases between. The CDR3 is 11 amino acids. From germline, CDR1 is SGHTA and CDR2 FQGNSA. The CDR3 loop is CASSLKETQYF. CDR3 nucleotides: TGTGCCAGCAGCCTCAAAGAGACCCAGTACTTC.

The chain uses TRBV29-1 and TRBJ2-5; TRBD1 aligns across 8 bases. The CDR3 consists of 13 residues. With 7 bases clipped from V and 5 bases from J, the junction kept 9 bases outside the gene matches. The germline gives CDR1 SQVTM, CDR2 ANQGSEA. Here the CDR3 reads CSDSRQGLETQYF. DNA of the CDR3: TGCAGCGACTCGAGACAGGGGTTGGAGACCCAGTACTTC.

The table lists this clonotype with a few counts. The chain uses TRBV12-3 or TRBV12-4 and TRBJ1-5; no clear D gene. V was cut by 0 bases and J by 4 bases, with 4 bases left in between. CDR3 length: 13 amino acids. The CDR3 sequence is CASSLAENQPQHF. The CDR3 DNA is TGTGCCAGCAGTTTAGCGGAAAATCAGCCCCAGCATTTT.

This rearrangement joins TRBV10-3 to TRBJ2-7; 9 nucleotides align to TRBD2. With 5 bases clipped from V and 2 bases from J, the junction kept 7 bases outside the gene matches. Per germline, CDR1 ENHRY and CDR2 SYGVKD. CDR3 length: 15 residues. DNA for the CDR3: TGTGCCATCAGTTTAGCGGGAGACCGGACCTACGAGCAGTACTTC. Translated, it gives CAISLAGDRTYEQYF.

This chain connects TRBV28 to TRBJ1-5; tentatively, D is TRBD1 (5 bases). V was pared by 6 bases and J by 3 bases, with 18 bases between. Germline CDR1 MDHEN, CDR2 SYDVKM. The length of the CDR3 is 16 residues. CDR3 residues: CASRATGQGANQPQHF. The DNA of the CDR3 is TGTGCCAGCAGGGCAACGGGGCAGGGAGCCAATCAGCCCCAGCATTTT.

In DNA form, the CDR3 reads TGCAGTGCTAAGCGGGAGTTTAGCAATGAGCAGTTCTTC. This sequence encodes CSAKREFSNEQFF. This rearrangement joins TRBV20-1 to TRBJ2-1, with 8 positions matching TRBD2. There are 13 residues in the CDR3. The V and J ends lost 4 bases and 6 bases, in that order; junction bases with no gene match: 5. Germline values: CDR1 DFQATT, CDR2 SNEGSKA (reference sequence).

This chain uses TRBV6-2 or TRBV6-3 with TRBJ2-5; the match to TRBD2 covers 9 bases. In germline, CDR1 is MNHEY, CDR2 SVGEGT. The junction had 11 bases not matched to a gene; V was cut back by 4 bases and J by 5 bases. The CDR3 is made up of 16 amino acids. CDR3 amino acids: CASSSYRLAEEETQYF. CDR3 DNA: TGTGCCAGCAGTTCCTACCGACTAGCGGAGGAGGAGACCCAGTACTTC.